Here is one TCR beta chain with its context. Its antigen is unknown. PCR used 60 Vbeta primers and 13 Jbeta primers. Sequencing used immunoSEQ multiplex PCR; TCRdb keeps in-frame clones, though not all of them. Its listing shows some 120,000 clones. Unrecorded immune exposure was likely among donors, who were nominally healthy when sampled. From germline, CDR1 is MNHEY and CDR2 SMNVEV (reference sequence). Trimming took 3 bases from V and 5 from J; bases not matched to a gene: 1. The CDR3 runs 13 residues. The source of the sample is a study of cytomegalovirus exposure and HLA in healthy donors. In the study overall: A preliminary data release comprised 91 million or so unique TCRs obtained from HLA-typed donors. Regarding the study as a whole: Association with HLA alleles at 0.05 false discovery rate was found for 15,000 or so TCR beta sequences in a later analysis. Later analysis identified a missense DCLRE1C variant that was linked to TCR beta V- and J-gene trimming.

The sequenced material came from PBMCs. This TCR was recovered from a man aged 35 to 55 in good health and CMV-seropositive. J is TRBJ2-5 and V is TRBV27; 9 nucleotides match TRBD2. For the CDR3, the DNA is TGTGCCAGCAGTTTTGCGGGAGGGGAGACCCAGTACTTC. It codes for CASSFAGGETQYF.